Described below is a single T cell receptor beta chain sequence and its context. The sample is drawn from a study of cytomegalovirus exposure and HLA in healthy donors. Germline CDR1 SNHLY, CDR2 FYNNEI. The CDR3 totals 16 residues. J was trimmed by 4 bases and V by 6 bases; bases with no gene match: 11. Both 60 Vbeta primers and 13 Jbeta primers went into the PCR. The table came from immunoSEQ multiplex PCR; TCRdb's copy has only in-frame clones and leaves some out. This sample has approximately 150,000 clones; 50% to 75% occur once, and the top ten carry approximately 6.5%. The V gene is TRBV2, the J gene TRBJ2-5; 10 nucleotides align to TRBD2. The sequencing sample was made of PBMCs. The source of this sequence is a woman aged 55-75 years in good health and CMV-seropositive. The CDR3 region has the DNA TGTGCCAGCAGCCAAGGGGGGCTAGCGGGAGTAGAGACCCAGTACTTC. This translates into CASSQGGLAGVETQYF. Filled out from reference TRBV2 and TRBJ2-5, the complete variable domain reads EPEVTQTPSHQVTQMGQEVILRCVPISNHLYFYWYRQILGQKVEFLVSFYNNEISEKSEIFDDQFSVERPDGSNFTLKIRSTKLEDSAMYFCASSQGGLAGVETQYFGPGTRLLVL.